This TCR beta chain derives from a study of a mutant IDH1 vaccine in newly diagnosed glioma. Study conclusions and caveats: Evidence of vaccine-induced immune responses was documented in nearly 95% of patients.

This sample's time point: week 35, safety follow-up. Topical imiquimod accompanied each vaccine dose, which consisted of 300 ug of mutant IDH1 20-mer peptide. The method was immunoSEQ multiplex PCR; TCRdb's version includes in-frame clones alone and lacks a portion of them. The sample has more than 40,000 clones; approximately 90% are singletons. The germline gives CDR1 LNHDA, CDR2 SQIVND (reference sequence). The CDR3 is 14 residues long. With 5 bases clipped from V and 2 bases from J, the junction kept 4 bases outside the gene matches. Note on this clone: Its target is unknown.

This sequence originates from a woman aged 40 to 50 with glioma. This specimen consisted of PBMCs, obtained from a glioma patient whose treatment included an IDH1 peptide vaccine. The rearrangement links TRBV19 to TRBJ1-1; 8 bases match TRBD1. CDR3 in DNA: TGTGCCAGTAGTTCAGACAGGGGAAACACTGAAGCTTTCTTT. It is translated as CASSSDRGNTEAFF.